This T cell receptor (beta chain) was sequenced during a study of T cell responses to AZD1222 COVID-19 vaccine. Clones were sequenced by immunoSEQ multiplex PCR, and TCRdb holds only the in-frame ones, with some missing. The repertoire holds about 200,000 clones, with 85% to 90% as singletons. Trimming took 6 bases from V and 4 from J; bases not matched to a gene: 7. The CDR3 runs 15 residues. Germline V gene data show CDR1 as MNHEY and CDR2 as SVGAGI. Sample: peripheral blood, taken on day 0 of AZD1222 vaccination. The chain has TRBV6-5 and TRBJ2-7, with TRBD1 matching over 12 bases. The TCR sequence derives from an adult in good health. In DNA, the CDR3 is TGTGCCAGCAGCGCCGGGACAGGGGGCGGTTACGAGCAGTACTTC. This gives the protein CASSAGTGGGYEQYF.